The sample holds one count of the clone carrying this TCR beta chain. As originally analysed: Scientists estimated how many nucleated cells there were by amplifying reference gene primers. The method was immunoSEQ multiplex PCR; TCRdb's version includes in-frame clones alone and lacks a portion of them. V and J calls and clone size are those listed in that table; D and trimming were worked out from the DNA. Here the sample spans a few hundred thousand clones, over 75% being singletons. The CDR3 has 16 amino acids. The ends lost 7 bases at V and 3 bases at J; junction bases unmatched: 9. The germline V gene has CDR1 MNHEY and CDR2 SMNVEV (reference sequence). Everyone who took part was roughly 18 to 89 years old, and they came from 24 US areas. Which cohort a participant joined came from the clinical history participants gave. Recovery among Cohort 3 donors was established by two negative PCRs, clearance, or symptom resolution.

This sample was taken from a study of blood T cell repertoires in COVID-19. V and J are TRBV27 and TRBJ2-1; 10 nucleotides line up with TRBD2. The receptor comes from a man aged 25-45 years who had recovered from COVID-19. The sequenced sample consisted of PBMCs or T cells enriched from blood (not recorded which). The CDR3 reads CASTLLGTSDYNEQFF. CDR3 coding DNA: TGTGCCAGCACTCTTCTCGGGACTAGCGACTACAATGAGCAGTTCTTC.